This TCR beta chain was captured by sequencing in a study of vaccination effects on CD4 cells after COVID-19 (dated by TCRdb to between 2021 and 2024). Study-wide context: Post-vaccine samples across the study were collected a median of 72 days after the second dose, with a range of 14 to 241. A total of over nine COVID-19 convalescent patients and several SARS-CoV-2-naive healthy vaccine recipients were included in the full study. The Oncomine TCR Beta short-read assay on an Illumina iSeq 100 was used to sequence cultures from other donors in the study. SARS-CoV-2 spike-specific CD4+ TCR repertoires were compared before and after mRNA vaccination in COVID-19 convalescent patients and in infection-naive vaccine recipients. Here is what the overall study found, with its caveats: Both infection-induced and vaccine-induced clones contracted markedly at late post-vaccination timepoints, which is consistent with waning T cell responses. Limitations of the study were the small number of convalescent patients and the absence of early post-infection timepoints. Among healthy vaccine recipients, nearly all vaccine-induced clones were SARS-CoV-2 mono-reactive, and just 1 of 255 was cross-reactive with common cold coronaviruses.

Library generation was performed with the immunoSEQ multiplex PCR assay. DNA from the cultured and isolated CD4+ T cells underwent TCR beta CDR3 sequencing. The paper's data handling went like this. Non-productive TCR sequences were discarded, and reads were trimmed to the CDR3 region, with only CDR3s of 7 or more amino acids retained. Antigen-specific clonotypes were identified with the MANAFEST web app by comparing expansion in peptide wells against reference cultures. To be called positive, a clone needed expansion at FDR<0.05 compared with the reference and with all other wells, an odds ratio greater than 5, and a frequency greater than 0.1% in two replicate wells. Clonotypes significantly expanded in SARS-CoV-2 spike wells and in at least one common cold coronavirus spike condition were defined as cross-reactive. Using the stringdist R package, CDR3 similarity was measured by Levenshtein distance, and unrooted trees were constructed with ape in R 3.6.1. TCRdb took over this immuneACCESS table, retaining in-frame rearrangements with V and J assigned. Such tables are incomplete; in checked studies, under half of the missing clones stem from an unresolved V gene, and the remainder is unexplained. V and J calls and clone size follow that table, whereas D and trimming were derived from the DNA. For this sample the table gives about 28,000 clones, of which about 70% were detected only once. The top ten clonotypes cover 9.5% to 13% of the sample.

To identify antigen-specific CD4+ T cell clonotypes by their expansion, the ViraFEST assay first stimulated PBMC with viral peptide pools and then applied TCR sequencing. After around 10 days of culture, CD4+ T cells were isolated with the EasySep CD4+ T cell isolation kit. Two doses of either the BNT162b2 or the mRNA-1273 mRNA SARS-CoV-2 vaccine were administered to participants. None of the healthy vaccine recipients had a prior SARS-CoV-2 infection, which was confirmed by nucleocapsid antibody tests that came back negative both before and after vaccination. Each well held 1.5 million to 2.5 million PBMC cultured in IMDM containing about 5.5% human AB serum, roughly 9.6 IU/ml IL-2 and gentamicin, along with around 9.1 ug/ml peptides. Half of the culture medium was replaced with fresh IL-2-containing medium on days 3 and 7. Unless noted otherwise, every peptide stimulation condition was cultured in triplicate wells. PBMC were separated from whole blood using Ficoll-Paque Plus gradient centrifugation and were then either cryopreserved at -140C or used fresh. Overlapping peptide pools spanned the spike proteins of SARS-CoV-2 and the common cold coronaviruses HCoV-NL63, HCoV-OC43 and HCoV-229E. The QIAamp micro DNA kit was used to extract genomic DNA from the cultured CD4+ T cells.

Compared with germline, V lacks 0 bases and J lacks 4 bases; bases without a gene match: 4. The CDR3 spans 17 residues, from the cysteine through the phenylalanine. Only the CDR3 region is kept as DNA, spanning 51 bases read in frame from base 1. Reading the germline V gene gives CDR1 SGHTS and CDR2 YDEGEE. A remark on this clone: Which antigen it targets is not known. No base qualities exist here, and no much larger clone lies one base off it.

The chain joins TRBV5-8 to TRBJ2-3, and 14 junctional nucleotides match TRBD2. The sequence came from a human donor who received a COVID-19 vaccine. The sequencing used CD4+ T cells from PBMCs cultured with HCoV-NL63 spike peptides, collected after COVID-19 vaccination. This sample's cell subset or site label indicates: HCoV-NL63 spike overlapping peptide pool stimulation. CDR3 region: CASSLGGTSGGADTQYF. DNA sequence: TGTGCCAGCAGCTTGGGGGGGACTAGCGGGGGAGCAGATACGCAGTATTTT.